The T cell receptor beta chain described here comes from a study of cytomegalovirus exposure and HLA in healthy donors. Some clones are missing from TCRdb's copy, which holds only in-frame ones; the method was immunoSEQ multiplex PCR. The sample lists 180,000 or so clones; about nine tenths were seen once. The CDR3 is made up of 11 amino acids. Germline CDR1 LNHDA, CDR2 SQIVND (reference sequence). The V and J ends lost 6 bases and 4 bases respectively, with 3 bases between them. The rearrangement uses TRBV19 and TRBJ2-2; D remains ambiguous. This TCR was sampled from a young man in good health and CMV-seropositive. Material for sequencing was PBMCs. CDR3 DNA: TGTGCCAGTAGCGTCACCGGGGAGCTGTTTTTT. Protein sequence: CASSVTGELFF. Together with reference TRBV19 and TRBJ2-2, the CDR3 gives the full variable domain: DGGITQSPKYLFRKEGQNVTLSCEQNLNHDAMYWYRQDPGQGLRLIYYSQIVNDFQKGDIAEGYSVSREKKESFPLTVTSAQKNPTAFYLCASSVTGELFFGEGSRLTVL.